This T cell receptor (beta chain) came from a study of T-cell memory formation after mild COVID-19. Study-level results: Confirmation of SARS-CoV-2 specificity was lacking for second-wave clones peaking day 37.

TCRdb ran MiXCR on the 5' RACE reads and lists one entry per CDR3 protein. The profile shows around 340,000 distinct CDR3 sequences, 20% to 25% of them singletons. Germline CDR1 reads LGHDT; CDR2 reads YNNKEL (reference sequence). Between the trimmed V and J ends, which lost 1 base and 6 bases, there was a span of 3 bases. CDR3 length: 11 amino acids. This clonotype was found many times. Its cognate antigen is unknown. The chain joins TRBV3-1 to TRBJ1-2; D is unclear. The TCR sequence derives from an adult woman who had mild COVID-19 (a few samples of this study predate the infection). Cell type and time point are not known. Sequenced: PBMCs or a T cell subset sorted from them (not recorded which). CDR3 sequence (DNA): TGTGCCAGCAGCCAAGGCCATGGCTACACCTTC. Its protein is CASSQGHGYTF.